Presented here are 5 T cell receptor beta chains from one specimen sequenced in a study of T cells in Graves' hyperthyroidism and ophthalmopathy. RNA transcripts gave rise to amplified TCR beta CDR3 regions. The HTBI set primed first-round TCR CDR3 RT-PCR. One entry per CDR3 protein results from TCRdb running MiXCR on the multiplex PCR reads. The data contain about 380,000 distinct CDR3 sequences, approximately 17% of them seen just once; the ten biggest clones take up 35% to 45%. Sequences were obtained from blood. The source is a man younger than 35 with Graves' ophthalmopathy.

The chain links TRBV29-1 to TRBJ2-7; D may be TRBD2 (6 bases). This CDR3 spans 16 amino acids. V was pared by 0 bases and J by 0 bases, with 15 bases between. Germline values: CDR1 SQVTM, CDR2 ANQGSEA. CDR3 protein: CSVEEAGRSNSYEQYF. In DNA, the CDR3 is TGCAGCGTTGAAGAGGCGGGGAGGAGCAACTCCTACGAGCAGTACTTC.

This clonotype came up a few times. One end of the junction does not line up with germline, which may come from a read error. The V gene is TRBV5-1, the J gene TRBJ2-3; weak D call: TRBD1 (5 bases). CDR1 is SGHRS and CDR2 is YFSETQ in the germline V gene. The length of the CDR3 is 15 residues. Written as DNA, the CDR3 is TGTGCCAGCCGAACCCGTCGACAGCCAGCAGATACGCAGTATTTT. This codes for CASRTRRQPADTQYF.

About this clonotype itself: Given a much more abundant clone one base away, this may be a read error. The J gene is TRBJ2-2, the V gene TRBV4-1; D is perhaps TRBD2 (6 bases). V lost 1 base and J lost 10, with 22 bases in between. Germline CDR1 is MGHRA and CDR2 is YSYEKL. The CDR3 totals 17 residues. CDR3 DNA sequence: TGCGCCAGCAGCCAAGCTCGGCTAGCGCCTAGGGGAGAGGAGCTGTTTTTT. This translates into CASSQARLAPRGEELFF.

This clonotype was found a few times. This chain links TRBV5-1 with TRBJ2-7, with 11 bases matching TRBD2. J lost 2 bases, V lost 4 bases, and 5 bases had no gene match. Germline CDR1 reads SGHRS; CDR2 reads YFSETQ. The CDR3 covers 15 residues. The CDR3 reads CASSKMTSGTYEQYF. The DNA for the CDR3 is TGCGCCAGCAGCAAGATGACTAGCGGGACCTACGAGCAGTACTTC.

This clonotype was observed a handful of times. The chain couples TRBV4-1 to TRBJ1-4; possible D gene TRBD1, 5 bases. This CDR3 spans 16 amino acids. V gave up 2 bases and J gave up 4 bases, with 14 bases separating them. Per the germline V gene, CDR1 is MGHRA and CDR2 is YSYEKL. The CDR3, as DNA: TGCGCCAGCAGCCAAAGGGGAGTACAGATTAATGAAAAACTGTTTTTT. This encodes CASSQRGVQINEKLFF.